Presented here are 28 T cell receptor beta chains from one specimen sequenced in a study of T-cell reconstitution after alpha-beta-depleted transplantation in children. Unique molecular identifiers were incorporated into the prepared TCRbeta library. TCRdb analysed the PCR reads with MiXCR anew, one entry per CDR3 protein. The sample has hundreds of thousands of distinct CDR3 sequences; roughly 14% are singletons. This material consisted of PBMCs, taken before TCRalphabeta/CD19-depleted stem cell transplant. These receptors were obtained from a girl between 2 and 10 years old with congenital amegakaryocytic thrombocytopenia, due to receive a stem cell transplant.

This clonotype turned up a few times. The chain links TRBV14 to TRBJ2-3, with 10 nucleotides matching TRBD2. V lost 4 bases to trimming and J lost 5 bases; unmatched junction nucleotides: 9. There are 16 residues in the CDR3. Germline V CDR1 and CDR2: SGHDN, FVKESK. The CDR3 region has the DNA TGTGCCAGCAGCCTAATGGCTAGCGGGAGTGGAGATACGCAGTATTTT. Translation: CASSLMASGSGDTQYF.

In its sample, this clonotype was seen many times. This chain links TRBV10-3 with TRBJ2-1; 8 nucleotides align to TRBD1. The trim removed 10 bases at V and 3 bases at J, leaving 5 bases unmatched. This CDR3 is built from 13 residues. CDR1 is ENHRY, CDR2 SYGVKD, per germline. The CDR3 sequence is CATGQGIYNEQFF. CDR3 DNA: TGTGCCACTGGACAGGGAATCTACAATGAGCAGTTCTTC.

The genes are TRBV15 and TRBJ2-3; D remains ambiguous. V lost 0 bases to trimming and J lost 4 bases, with 11 bases between them. Germline V gives CDR1 LNHNV, CDR2 YYDKDF (reference sequence). CDR3 length: 15 residues. CDR3 coding DNA: TGTGCCACCAGCAGAGAAGTGACGGGCGCAGATACGCAGTATTTT. Residues: CATSREVTGADTQYF.

Note on this clonotype: A much larger clone lies a single base off, so this may be a read error. This chain links TRBV20-1 with TRBJ2-6; TRBD1 is a possible D gene (5 bases). The CDR3 consists of 13 residues. CDR1 and CDR2 (germline): DFQATT, SNEGSKA (reference sequence). The CDR3 coding sequence is TGCAGTGCTAGCGGCTCTGGGGCCAACGTCCTGTCTTTC. Translation gives CSASGSGANVLSF.

This clonotype was counted many times. The chain is built from TRBV7-9 and TRBJ2-1; D may match TRBD1 or TRBD2 (5 bases each). The CDR3 has 15 amino acids. Between the trimmed V and J ends, which lost 3 bases and 0 bases, there was a span of 9 bases. The germline CDR1 and CDR2 sequences are SEHNR and FQNEAQ (reference sequence). The CDR3 reads CASSLGPISYNEQFF. The DNA for the CDR3 is TGTGCCAGCAGCTTGGGACCGATCTCCTACAATGAGCAGTTCTTC.

The genes are TRBV20-1 and TRBJ1-5, with D perhaps matching TRBD1 (5 bases). From germline, CDR1 is DFQATT and CDR2 SNEGSKA (reference sequence). V was pared by 1 base and J by 4 bases, with 11 bases between. This CDR3 is built from 14 residues. CDR3 amino acids: CSARAKGSNQPQHF. CDR3 DNA: TGCAGTGCTAGAGCGAAGGGGAGTAATCAGCCCCAGCATTTT.

This clonotype showed up just a few times. The J gene is TRBJ2-3, the V gene TRBV2; the D is unclear. Trimming removed 4 bases at V and 2 bases at J, with 10 bases between. Germline values: CDR1 SNHLY, CDR2 FYNNEI. CDR3 length: 14 amino acids. Here the CDR3 reads CASSVFSLTDTQYF. CDR3 bases: TGTGCCAGCAGTGTATTTAGCCTCACAGATACGCAGTATTTT.

Details on this clonotype: This may come from a read error, since a much larger clone is one base off. This chain joins TRBV27 and TRBJ1-5; D is unresolved. CDR1 MNHEY and CDR2 SMNVEV come from the germline V gene (reference sequence). The CDR3 has 13 amino acids. The CDR3 protein is CASSFFAGQPPHF. In DNA form, the CDR3 reads TGTGCCAGCAGCTTTTTCGCCGGGCAGCCCCCGCATTTT.

The chain couples TRBV29-1 to TRBJ2-5; 11 bases agree with TRBD2. Trimming took 4 bases from V and 4 from J; bases not matched to a gene: 14. The CDR3 loop spans 17 amino acids. CDR1 is SQVTM, CDR2 ANQGSEA, per germline. The CDR3 spells CSVVLVAGGPDRETQYF. CDR3 nucleotide sequence: TGCAGCGTTGTGTTGGTAGCGGGAGGGCCAGATCGAGAGACCCAGTACTTC. Drawing the rest from reference TRBV29-1 and TRBJ2-5, the complete variable domain is SAVISQKPSRDICQRGTSLTIQCQVDSQVTMMFWYRQQPGQSLTLIATANQGSEATYESGFVIDKFPISRPNLTFSTLTVSNMSPEDSSIYLCSVVLVAGGPDRETQYFGPGTRLLVL.

This clonotype was detected only a few times. The chain recombines TRBV12-3 or TRBV12-4 with TRBJ2-4; 9 bases are shared with TRBD1. V trimming: 5 bases; J trimming: 9 bases; junction bases outside the gene matches: 11. The CDR3 spans 15 residues. The CDR3 protein is CASSRDRADLGIQYF. Written as DNA, the CDR3 is TGTGCCAGCAGTCGGGACAGGGCCGACTTAGGCATTCAGTACTTC.

V is TRBV2 and J is TRBJ2-3; D not resolved. This CDR3 comprises 10 residues. Trimming took off 9 bases at V and 6 bases at J, with 7 bases between the two ends. CDR1 is SNHLY, CDR2 FYNNEI, per germline. CDR3 DNA: TGTGCCAGACGGGCGGATACGCAGTATTTT. Amino acids: CARRADTQYF.

This clonotype was detected ten times or more. The rearrangement joins TRBV29-1 to TRBJ1-1; 7 nucleotides align to TRBD1. The CDR3 is 12 amino acids. CDR1 SQVTM and CDR2 ANQGSEA come from the germline V gene. V gave up 6 bases and J gave up 11 bases; unmatched junction bases: 12. Written as DNA, the CDR3 is TGCAGCGTCGCTCACACAGGGGTCGAGGCTTTCTTT. This codes for CSVAHTGVEAFF.

The CDR3 is CASTLDRGADLKDTQYF. The CDR3 DNA is TGCGCCAGCACCCTTGACAGGGGAGCGGATCTAAAAGATACGCAGTATTTT. The chain couples TRBV5-1 to TRBJ2-3, with TRBD1 identical over 8 bases. Germline assignment: CDR1 SGHRS and CDR2 YFSETQ. The CDR3 is 17 amino acids. Trimming cost V 6 bases and J 5 bases; bases outside gene matches: 17.

This clonotype was counted ten times or more. The V gene is TRBV5-1, the J gene TRBJ2-3; D possibly corresponds to TRBD1 (6 bases). This CDR3 is 17 amino acids long. V lost 0 bases, J lost 4 bases, and 18 bases lay in between. The V gene's germline CDR1 is SGHRS and CDR2 YFSETQ. In nucleotides, the CDR3 is TGCGCCAGCAGCTTGGCCCGACAGGTTTTCGCTCCAGATACGCAGTATTTT. This encodes CASSLARQVFAPDTQYF.

This clonotype showed up many times. The V gene is TRBV12-3 or TRBV12-4, the J gene TRBJ2-3, with 7 bases matching TRBD2. There are 15 residues in the CDR3. V shed 0 bases and J 3 bases; nucleotides not matched to a gene: 3. The CDR3 DNA is TGTGCCAGCAGTTTAGCGTGGGAGGGAACAGATACGCAGTATTTT. Translated: CASSLAWEGTDTQYF.

This clonotype was recorded a few times. The chain couples TRBV25-1 to TRBJ2-7; 8 nucleotides align to TRBD1. The CDR3 has 13 residues. Unmatched junction bases numbered 5, after V lost 5 bases and J lost 5 bases. Germline-derived CDR1 and CDR2 are MGHDK and SYGVNS. The CDR3 sequence: CASSPWTGNEQYF. The CDR3 nucleotides are TGTGCCAGCAGTCCCTGGACAGGGAACGAGCAGTACTTC.

The J gene is TRBJ2-7, the V gene TRBV18; D gene unclear. V shed 8 bases and J shed 0 bases, with 14 bases lying between them. This CDR3 is built from 14 residues. In germline, CDR1 is KGHSH, CDR2 LQKENI. The DNA of the CDR3 is TGTGCCAGCAGCCCTACGGTCAGCTCCTACGAGCAGTACTTC. Translating gives CASSPTVSSYEQYF.

This clonotype was counted many times. The rearrangement links TRBV7-9 to TRBJ1-2, with 8 bases identical to TRBD1. Germline trimming cut 1 base from V and 3 bases from J; bases unmatched to any gene: 10. CDR3 length equals 17 residues. Looked up from germline, CDR1 is SEHNR and CDR2 is FQNEAQ (reference sequence). CDR3 sequence (DNA): TGTGCCAGCAGCTTAGTAGGGACAGGCCCTATCTACTATGGCTACACCTTC. It translates to CASSLVGTGPIYYGYTF.

The rearrangement joins TRBV6-1 to TRBJ2-7; 7 bases map to TRBD1. CDR1 is MNHNS, CDR2 SASEGT, per germline. Trimming cost V 7 bases and J 5 bases; bases outside gene matches: 5. The CDR3 length is 12 residues. Here the CDR3 reads CASTGDSDEQYF. The CDR3 coding sequence is TGTGCCAGCACCGGGGACAGCGACGAGCAGTACTTC.

This clonotype was found a few times. CDR3 protein: CACLSHNEQFF. The DNA of the CDR3 is TGTGCCTGTCTATCGCACAATGAGCAGTTCTTC. The chain recombines TRBV30 with TRBJ2-1; D is unresolved. Trimming cost V 6 bases and J 5 bases, with 8 bases left between them. Germline loops: CDR1 GTSNPN, CDR2 SVGIG (reference sequence). The CDR3 runs to 11 residues.

The chain has TRBV15 and TRBJ2-1; no clear D. V shed 1 base and J shed 0 bases, with 10 bases lying between them. CDR1 and CDR2 from the germline V gene are LNHNV and YYDKDF (reference sequence). This CDR3 has 16 residues. Written as DNA, the CDR3 is TGTGCCACCAGCAGAGGACTGCTGAGCTCCTACAATGAGCAGTTCTTC. This encodes CATSRGLLSSYNEQFF.

The chain recombines TRBV2 with TRBJ2-2; D not certain. The CDR3 consists of 17 residues. V shed 4 bases and J shed 0 bases, with 15 bases lying between them. Germline CDR1 and CDR2: SNHLY and FYNNEI. CDR3 region: CASSVPSPPSNTGELFF. In nucleotides, the CDR3 is TGTGCCAGCAGTGTTCCCTCTCCACCTTCGAACACCGGGGAGCTGTTTTTT.

This clonotype was found a few times. As DNA, the CDR3 is TGTGCCACCAGCGGCTATAGACGCAATCAGCCCCAGCATTTT. This gives the protein CATSGYRRNQPQHF. The chain has TRBV15 and TRBJ1-5; D remains ambiguous. The CDR3 covers 14 residues. Germline V gene lookup returns CDR1 LNHNV and CDR2 YYDKDF (reference sequence). V lost 5 bases and J lost 2, with 10 bases in between.

The rearrangement uses TRBV9 and TRBJ2-1; TRBD2 matches 12 bases. This CDR3 contains 17 residues. The junction had 5 bases not matched to a gene; V was cut back by 0 bases and J by 4 bases. Germline V lookup: CDR1 SGDLS, CDR2 YYNGEE. In nucleotides, the CDR3 is TGTGCCAGCAGCGTAGGACTAGCGGGAGCCCCTTACAATGAGCAGTTCTTC. Encoded protein: CASSVGLAGAPYNEQFF.

The gene calls are TRBV19 and TRBJ1-5, with a tentative D call TRBD1 (5 bases). Germline-derived CDR1 and CDR2 are LNHDA and SQIVND (reference sequence). The CDR3 is made up of 13 amino acids. Trimming pared 5 bases from V and 3 bases from J, leaving 8 bases between. This CDR3 is CASSGTYNQPQHF. CDR3 bases: TGTGCCAGTAGTGGGACCTACAATCAGCCCCAGCATTTT. Looking up the rest from reference TRBV19 and TRBJ1-5 gives the full variable domain: DGGITQSPKYLFRKEGQNVTLSCEQNLNHDAMYWYRQDPGQGLRLIYYSQIVNDFQKGDIAEGYSVSREKKESFPLTVTSAQKNPTAFYLCASSGTYNQPQHFGDGTRLSIL.

This clonotype has a count of ten or more. The chain joins TRBV20-1 to TRBJ2-7; TRBD2 matches 8 bases. The CDR3 contains 14 residues. Germline-derived CDR1 and CDR2 are DFQATT and SNEGSKA (reference sequence). Trimming removed 1 base from V and 3 bases from J; junction bases left unmatched: 5. The CDR3 protein is CSARVTSGNYEQYF. DNA for the CDR3: TGCAGTGCTAGAGTCACTAGCGGAAACTACGAGCAGTACTTC.

The chain uses TRBV20-1 and TRBJ2-7; 8 bases align to TRBD2. Losses at the gene ends were 5 bases for V and 5 bases for J; bases not matched to a gene: 8. The germline gives CDR1 DFQATT, CDR2 SNEGSKA (reference sequence). CDR3 size: 13 residues. The CDR3 reads CSADTSGFDEQYF. CDR3 coding DNA: TGCAGTGCTGATACTAGCGGTTTTGACGAGCAGTACTTC.

The J gene is TRBJ1-1, the V gene TRBV28, with 10 nucleotides matching TRBD1. The J segment lost 9 bases and the V segment lost 7 bases, leaving 11 bases of the junction unmatched. This CDR3 is built from 14 residues. In germline, CDR1 is MDHEN, CDR2 SYDVKM. CDR3 loop: CASISFGGQGQAFF. In nucleotides, the CDR3 is TGTGCCAGCATCAGTTTCGGGGGACAGGGGCAAGCTTTCTTT.